Listed here are 22 T cell receptor beta chains from one sample, sequenced in a study of blood T cell repertoires in COVID-19. Clones were sequenced by immunoSEQ multiplex PCR, and TCRdb holds only the in-frame ones, with some missing. The sample lists about 250,000 clones, about 85% occurring once. The source material was PBMCs or T cells enriched from blood (not recorded which). All receptors come from a woman aged 45-65 years who had recovered from COVID-19.

This chain links TRBV4-3 with TRBJ2-3; 9 nucleotides align to TRBD1. V shed 4 bases, J shed 2 bases, and the junction held 1 base outside the gene matches. The CDR3 runs 14 residues. The germline gives CDR1 LGHNA, CDR2 YSLEER. The CDR3 bases are TGCGCCAGCAGCCTACAGGGGGCCACAGATACGCAGTATTTT. Its translation is CASSLQGATDTQYF.

The J gene is TRBJ2-3, the V gene TRBV18, with 14 bases matching TRBD2. The J segment lost 6 bases and the V segment lost 6 bases, leaving 5 bases of the junction unmatched. The CDR3 runs to 15 residues. CDR1 is KGHSH, CDR2 LQKENI, per germline. CDR3 sequence reads: CASSRLAGGPDTQYF. CDR3 bases: TGTGCCAGCTCCAGACTAGCGGGAGGGCCTGATACGCAGTATTTT.

This clone appeared a few times. The chain uses TRBV5-1 and TRBJ1-4, with D possibly TRBD1 on 6 matching bases. This CDR3 has 15 residues. The germline V and J ends were trimmed by 2 bases and 7 bases, with 15 bases remaining between them. Germline V gene data show CDR1 as SGHRS and CDR2 as YFSETQ. The CDR3 DNA reads as TGCGCCAGCAGCTTATGGGGGCGGGAGAGTGAAAAACTGTTTTTT. Its translation is CASSLWGRESEKLFF.

The rearrangement links TRBV7-8 to TRBJ1-1; D is unclear. The CDR3 is made up of 11 amino acids. The germline V and J ends were trimmed by 5 bases and 4 bases, with 5 bases remaining between them. The germline gives CDR1 SGHVS, CDR2 FQNEAQ. CDR3 coding DNA: TGTGCCAGCAGCCATATCACTGAAGCTTTCTTT. Translated: CASSHITEAFF.

The chain recombines TRBV28 with TRBJ2-3; 10 bases are a match to TRBD1. Germline V gene data show CDR1 as MDHEN and CDR2 as SYDVKM. This CDR3 is built from 14 residues. V was pared by 6 bases and J by 3 bases, with 3 bases of the junction left unmatched. The CDR3 nucleotides are TGTGCCAGCAGCAGACAGGGGGCTACAGATACGCAGTATTTT. Encoded protein: CASSRQGATDTQYF.

V gene TRBV28 combines with J gene TRBJ2-5; 9 bases fit TRBD1. The J segment lost 3 bases and the V segment lost 5 bases, leaving 4 bases of the junction unmatched. The CDR3 consists of 14 residues. Germline CDR1 is MDHEN and CDR2 is SYDVKM. CDR3 region: CASSLRTGEETQYF. The DNA of the CDR3 is TGTGCCAGCAGTCTCAGGACAGGGGAAGAGACCCAGTACTTC.

This sequence joins TRBV6-2 or TRBV6-3 and TRBJ2-1; tentative D call: TRBD2 (5 bases). Looked up from germline, CDR1 is MNHEY and CDR2 is SVGEGT. The CDR3 runs 16 residues. V lost 2 bases, J lost 8 bases, and 19 bases lay in between. The CDR3 DNA is TGTGCCAGCAGTTACAACGAGGGAGCAATCTCCCATGAGCAGTTCTTC. It translates to CASSYNEGAISHEQFF.

The rearrangement joins TRBV6-5 to TRBJ2-7; TRBD2 is a possible D gene (5 bases). The CDR3 is 14 residues long. V lost 2 bases, J lost 4 bases, and 12 bases lay in between. Germline lookup yields CDR1 MNHEY and CDR2 SVGAGI. CDR3 nucleotides: TGTGCCAGCAGTTACATCGGGGTAGAATACGAGCAGTACTTC. It is translated as CASSYIGVEYEQYF.

This chain links TRBV7-8 with TRBJ2-2; TRBD2 aligns across 7 bases. Losses at the gene ends were 5 bases for V and 0 bases for J; bases not matched to a gene: 6. CDR1 is SGHVS, CDR2 FQNEAQ, per germline. The length of the CDR3 is 16 residues. The CDR3 DNA is TGTGCCAGCAGCCTACGGGACTATTCGAACACCGGGGAGCTGTTTTTT. Its protein product is CASSLRDYSNTGELFF.

V gene TRBV20-1 combines with J gene TRBJ2-1; D gene ambiguous. CDR3 length equals 16 residues. The V and J ends lost 3 bases and 6 bases respectively, with 21 bases between them. Germline loops: CDR1 DFQATT, CDR2 SNEGSKA (reference sequence). The CDR3 nucleotides read TGCAGTGCTAGTCTCTTACGGGTGTTAACCCCCAATGAGCAGTTCTTC. Residues: CSASLLRVLTPNEQFF.

The J gene is TRBJ2-3, the V gene TRBV4-1, with 7 positions matching TRBD2. The J segment lost 2 bases and the V segment lost 5 bases, leaving 10 bases of the junction unmatched. This CDR3 is 16 amino acids long. The germline gives CDR1 MGHRA, CDR2 YSYEKL. CDR3 sequence (DNA): TGCGCCAGCAGCATAGTTGGGGGAGGGTTCACAGATACGCAGTATTTT. Translated: CASSIVGGGFTDTQYF.

This rearrangement joins TRBV5-1 to TRBJ2-7; tentatively, D is TRBD1 (6 bases). The V and J ends lost 0 bases and 1 base respectively, with 11 bases between them. CDR3 size: 15 residues. The germline V gene has CDR1 SGHRS and CDR2 YFSETQ. The CDR3 sequence: CASSLATGPSYEQYF. The CDR3 bases are TGCGCCAGCAGCTTGGCAACAGGGCCTTCCTACGAGCAGTACTTC.

Notes on this clone: This same CDR3 is encoded by further DNA sequences in the sample. The chain uses TRBV2 and TRBJ1-3; TRBD1 is a possible D gene (5 bases). V was trimmed by 1 base and J by 4 bases, leaving 8 bases between them. Germline-derived CDR1 and CDR2 are SNHLY and FYNNEI. This CDR3 spans 14 amino acids. DNA of the CDR3: TGTGCCAGCAGTGAAGGGGGCGCCGGAAACACCATATATTTT. The encoded protein is CASSEGGAGNTIYF.

This sequence joins TRBV7-3 and TRBJ2-3, with TRBD2 identical over 10 bases. This CDR3 is built from 15 residues. The V gene end was trimmed by 5 bases and the J gene end by 5 bases; junction bases not matched to a gene: 7. The germline V gene encodes CDR1 SGHTA and CDR2 FQGTGA. CDR3 coding DNA: TGTGCCAGCAGCGACCCCCGACTAGCGGGAGATACGCAGTATTTT. It translates to CASSDPRLAGDTQYF.

The gene calls are TRBV6-1 and TRBJ1-2; 8 bases match TRBD1. J lost 3 bases, V lost 2 bases, and 2 bases had no gene match. The germline gives CDR1 MNHNS, CDR2 SASEGT. This CDR3 comprises 14 residues. CDR3 protein: CASSELTGDYGYTF. In nucleotides, the CDR3 is TGTGCCAGCAGTGAACTGACAGGGGACTATGGCTACACCTTC.

This clone showed up just once. The chain is built from TRBV10-3 and TRBJ2-7, with 8 bases matching TRBD1. The V and J ends lost 6 bases and 7 bases, in that order; junction bases with no gene match: 17. The CDR3 runs to 16 residues. The germline gives CDR1 ENHRY, CDR2 SYGVKD. The CDR3 DNA is TGTGCCATCAGCGAACAGGGGGGCCAGGGCAGGGTGGAGCAGTACTTC. Translated: CAISEQGGQGRVEQYF.

The V and J genes are TRBV27 and TRBJ1-3, with 8 bases aligning to TRBD1. Germline CDR1 reads MNHEY; CDR2 reads SMNVEV (reference sequence). The CDR3 spans 16 residues. V lost 8 bases to trimming and J lost 1 base; unmatched junction nucleotides: 10. Here the CDR3 DNA reads TGTGCCAGCCGAACGGGGGACAGGCTTTCTGGAAACACCATATATTTT. Translating gives CASRTGDRLSGNTIYF.

The V call is TRBV6-1, the J call TRBJ2-4; TRBD1 is a possible D gene (6 bases). The ends were cut back, 1 base at V and 6 bases at J, with 10 bases in the middle. Germline V gives CDR1 MNHNS, CDR2 SASEGT. The CDR3 covers 14 residues. The CDR3 is CASSEGTERNIQYF. CDR3 nucleotides: TGTGCCAGCAGTGAAGGGACAGAGAGAAACATTCAGTACTTC.

The chain is built from TRBV19 and TRBJ2-5; no clear D. The CDR3 is 15 residues long. From germline, CDR1 is LNHDA and CDR2 SQIVND (reference sequence). V lost 6 bases, J lost 1 base, and 15 bases lay in between. The DNA of the CDR3 is TGTGCCAGTAGCGCCTTCACGGCAGGCCAAGAGACCCAGTACTTC. As protein: CASSAFTAGQETQYF.

This chain uses TRBV27 with TRBJ1-4; TRBD1 matches 7 bases. Trimming at V came to 0 bases and at J to 8 bases, leaving 3 bases not matched to a gene. Germline CDR1 and CDR2: MNHEY and SMNVEV (reference sequence). The CDR3 has 14 amino acids. The CDR3 here is CASSLSWDSEKLFF. CDR3 in DNA: TGTGCCAGCAGTTTATCGTGGGACAGCGAAAAACTGTTTTTT.

The J gene is TRBJ2-5, the V gene TRBV27; tentatively, D is TRBD1 (6 bases). CDR1 and CDR2 from the germline V gene are MNHEY and SMNVEV (reference sequence). The length of the CDR3 is 16 residues. V lost 3 bases and J 5 bases, leaving 19 bases between the germline ends. The CDR3: CASSFAPGTPGETQYF. DNA for the CDR3: TGTGCCAGCAGTTTCGCCCCCGGGACACCTGGGGAGACCCAGTACTTC.

Written as DNA, the CDR3 is TGTGCCACCAGTGATCCCGGGACAGGGCGCTACGAGCAGTACTTC. It is translated as CATSDPGTGRYEQYF. The V and J genes are TRBV24-1 and TRBJ2-7; the match to TRBD1 covers 9 bases. CDR3 length equals 15 residues. V gave up 3 bases and J gave up 3 bases; unmatched junction bases: 5. Germline V gene sequence: CDR1 KGHDR, CDR2 SFDVKD.